These T cell receptor beta chains were read from a single sample in a study of technical replicates of blood from several donors. The protocol was immunoSEQ multiplex PCR, while the TCRdb copy is restricted to in-frame clones and leaves out a portion. The data show 65,000 to 85,000 clones, approximately 94% seen once. Sequenced material: T cells isolated from PBMCs. The receptors were gathered from a human donor in good health. CDR3s include the opening cysteine and the closing phenylalanine or tryptophan. A D gene is named only where the DNA matches it firmly. Where a row states a size, it is once, few, many or the class of an expanded clone; other rows omit it.

v_gene	j_gene	abundance	d_gene	CDR3aa	CDR3nt
TRBV29-1	TRBJ2-7	-	TRBD1	CSATGQGSYEQYF	TGCAGCGCTACGGGACAGGGATCCTACGAGCAGTACTTC
TRBV5-1	TRBJ2-7	-	-	CASSLEAGRGYEQYF	TGCGCCAGCAGCTTGGAAGCGGGCCGGGGCTACGAGCAGTACTTC
TRBV29-1	TRBJ2-3	-	TRBD1	CSVPTGADTQYF	TGCAGCGTTCCTACAGGGGCAGATACGCAGTATTTT
TRBV18	TRBJ1-1	-	-	CASSPGLNTEAFF	TGTGCCAGCTCACCCGGACTAAACACTGAAGCTTTCTTT
TRBV11-2	TRBJ2-3	-	-	CASSLGANRETDTQYF	TGTGCCAGCAGCTTAGGAGCCAACAGGGAAACAGATACGCAGTATTTT
TRBV19	TRBJ2-3	-	-	CASSMGLFVSTDTQYF	TGTGCCAGTAGTATGGGGCTGTTCGTAAGCACAGATACGCAGTATTTT
TRBV10-3	TRBJ2-7	once	-	CAISESYYEQYF	TGTGCCATCAGTGAGTCGTACTACGAGCAGTACTTC
TRBV18	TRBJ1-2	-	-	CASSPTGQVNYGYTF	TGTGCCAGCTCACCTACAGGGCAAGTTAACTATGGCTACACCTTC
TRBV7-8	TRBJ1-1	-	-	CASSLNSGWDTEAFF	TGTGCCAGCAGCTTAAACTCAGGTTGGGACACTGAAGCTTTCTTT
TRBV7-8	TRBJ1-3	-	-	CASSLWEGAGNTIYF	TGTGCCAGCAGCTTATGGGAGGGGGCTGGAAACACCATATATTTT
TRBV18	TRBJ2-6	-	-	CASSPRGNVLTF	TGTGCCAGCTCACCAAGGGGCAACGTCCTGACTTTC
TRBV6-5	TRBJ1-2	once	-	CASSATGPSGYTF	TGTGCCAGCAGTGCTACAGGGCCTAGCGGCTACACCTTC
TRBV11-3	TRBJ2-1	-	TRBD2	CASSFSTSGRVEEFF	TGTGCCAGCAGCTTTTCGACTAGCGGGAGGGTGGAGGAGTTCTTC
TRBV13	TRBJ2-7	-	TRBD2	CASSSSLAGDEQYF	TGTGCCAGCAGCTCCTCACTAGCGGGTGACGAGCAGTACTTC
TRBV19	TRBJ1-3	-	TRBD1	CASSPSTGAVGNTIYF	TGTGCCAGTAGTCCGTCGACAGGGGCGGTAGGAAACACCATATATTTT
TRBV11-2	TRBJ2-7	-	TRBD1	CASSLGTGSPYEQYF	TGTGCCAGCAGCTTAGGGACAGGGTCTCCCTACGAGCAGTACTTC
TRBV9	TRBJ1-2	-	-	CASSRGGEPNGYTF	TGTGCCAGCAGCCGAGGGGGGGAACCCAATGGCTACACCTTC
TRBV27	TRBJ2-7	-	-	CASSWTGFSSYEQYF	TGTGCCAGCAGTTGGACGGGGTTTAGCTCCTACGAGCAGTACTTC
TRBV30	TRBJ1-1	-	-	CAWNYRFTEAFF	TGTGCCTGGAACTACAGGTTCACTGAAGCTTTCTTT
TRBV11-2	TRBJ1-1	-	-	CASSLQTAGAFF	TGTGCCAGCAGCTTACAGACAGCAGGGGCTTTCTTT
TRBV9	TRBJ2-1	-	-	CASSVAREQFF	TGTGCCAGCAGCGTAGCGCGGGAGCAGTTCTTC
TRBV5-1	TRBJ2-7	once	TRBD2	CASSLLAGELGEQYF	TGCGCCAGCAGCTTACTAGCGGGAGAATTAGGCGAGCAGTACTTC
TRBV27	TRBJ1-1	-	TRBD1	CASSLWGTGENTEAFF	TGTGCCAGCAGTTTATGGGGGACAGGGGAGAACACTGAAGCTTTCTTT
TRBV27	TRBJ2-7	once	TRBD2	CASSGLAGNFSYEQYF	TGTGCCAGCAGCGGACTAGCGGGTAATTTTTCCTACGAGCAGTACTTC
TRBV19	TRBJ1-1	once	-	CASSRSARGTEAFF	TGTGCCAGTAGTCGTTCGGCAAGGGGGACTGAAGCTTTCTTT